The rows below give T cell receptor beta chains drawn from one sample of a study of blood T cell repertoires in COVID-19. Generated by immunoSEQ multiplex PCR, the TCRdb table keeps only in-frame clones and is missing some. Found here are roughly 430,000 clones, roughly 86% of them singletons; the top ten hold roughly 2%. Sequences were obtained from PBMCs or T cells enriched from blood (not recorded which). These receptors were collected from a woman in her thirties or forties with acute COVID-19. Each CDR3 is given with its conserved first and last residue. Fields, in order: J gene, V gene, D gene, CDR3 protein. D genes are given only for firm matches.

J gene: TRBJ1-2
V gene: TRBV5-4
D gene: TRBD1
CDR3 protein: CASSAQGTSYGYTF

J gene: TRBJ2-3
V gene: TRBV27
D gene: -
CDR3 protein: CASSLGGSTDTQYF

J gene: TRBJ1-1
V gene: TRBV18
D gene: TRBD1
CDR3 protein: CASSAGGFTEAFF

J gene: TRBJ1-3
V gene: TRBV25-1
D gene: -
CDR3 protein: CASSEPTSGNTIYF

J gene: TRBJ2-1
V gene: TRBV11-2
D gene: TRBD2
CDR3 protein: CASSLGGGPGPYNEQFF

J gene: TRBJ2-5
V gene: TRBV6-1
D gene: -
CDR3 protein: CASSEGGGRGQETQYF

J gene: TRBJ2-7
V gene: TRBV3-1/TRBV3-2
D gene: TRBD2
CDR3 protein: CATTSGGYEQYF

J gene: TRBJ1-2
V gene: TRBV7-9
D gene: -
CDR3 protein: CASSSARLGVGGYTF

J gene: TRBJ2-1
V gene: TRBV5-5
D gene: TRBD2
CDR3 protein: CASSLLLAGGRKNEQFF

J gene: TRBJ1-6
V gene: TRBV19
D gene: TRBD1
CDR3 protein: CASSIGSDRGSYNSPLHF

J gene: TRBJ2-2
V gene: TRBV2
D gene: -
CDR3 protein: CASRLQGELFF

J gene: TRBJ1-4
V gene: TRBV7-6
D gene: TRBD1
CDR3 protein: CASSLPGQTSPTNEKLFF

J gene: TRBJ1-6
V gene: TRBV9
D gene: TRBD1
CDR3 protein: CASSVGQGDSPLHF